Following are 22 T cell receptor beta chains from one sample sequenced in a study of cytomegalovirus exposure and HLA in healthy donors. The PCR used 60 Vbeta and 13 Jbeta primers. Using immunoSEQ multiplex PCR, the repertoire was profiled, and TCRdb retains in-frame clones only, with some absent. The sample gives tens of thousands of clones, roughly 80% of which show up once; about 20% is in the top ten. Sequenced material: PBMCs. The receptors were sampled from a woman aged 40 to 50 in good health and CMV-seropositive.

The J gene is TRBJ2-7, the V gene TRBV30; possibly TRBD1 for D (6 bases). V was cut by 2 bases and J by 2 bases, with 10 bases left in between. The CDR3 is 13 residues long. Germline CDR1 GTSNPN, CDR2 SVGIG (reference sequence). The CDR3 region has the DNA TGTGCCTGGAGTACGGCAGGGGCCTACGAGCAGTACTTC. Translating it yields CAWSTAGAYEQYF.

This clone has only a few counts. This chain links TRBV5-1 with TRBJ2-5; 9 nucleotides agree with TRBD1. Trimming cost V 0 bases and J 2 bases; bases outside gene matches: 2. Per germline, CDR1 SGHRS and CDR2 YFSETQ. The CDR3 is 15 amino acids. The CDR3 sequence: CASSLDGTGQETQYF. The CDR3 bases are TGCGCCAGCAGCTTGGACGGGACAGGGCAAGAGACCCAGTACTTC.

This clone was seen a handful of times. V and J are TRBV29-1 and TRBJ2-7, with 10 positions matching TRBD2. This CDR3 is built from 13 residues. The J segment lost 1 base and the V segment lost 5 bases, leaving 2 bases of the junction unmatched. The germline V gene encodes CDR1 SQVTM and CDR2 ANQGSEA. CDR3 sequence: CSVMTSGSYEQYF. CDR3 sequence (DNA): TGCAGCGTTATGACTAGCGGGTCCTACGAGCAGTACTTC.

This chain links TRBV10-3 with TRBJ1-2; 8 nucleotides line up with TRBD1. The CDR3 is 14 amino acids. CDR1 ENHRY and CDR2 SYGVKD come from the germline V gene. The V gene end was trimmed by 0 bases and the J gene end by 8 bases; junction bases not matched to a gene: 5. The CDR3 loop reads CAISESGQVDGYTF. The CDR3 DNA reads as TGTGCCATCAGTGAGTCGGGACAGGTAGACGGCTACACCTTC.

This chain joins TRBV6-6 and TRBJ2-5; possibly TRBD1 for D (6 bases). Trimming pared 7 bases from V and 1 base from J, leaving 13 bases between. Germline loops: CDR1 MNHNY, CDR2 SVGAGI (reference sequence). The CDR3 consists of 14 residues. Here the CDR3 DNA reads TGTGCCAGCAATCTTCAGGGGACCCAAGAGACCCAGTACTTC. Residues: CASNLQGTQETQYF.

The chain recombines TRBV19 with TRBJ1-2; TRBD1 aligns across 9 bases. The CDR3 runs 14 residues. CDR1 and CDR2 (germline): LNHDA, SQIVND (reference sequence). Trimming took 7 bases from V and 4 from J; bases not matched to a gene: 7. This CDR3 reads CASKDRGFSYGYTF. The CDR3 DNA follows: TGTGCCAGTAAGGACAGGGGATTTTCCTATGGCTACACCTTC.

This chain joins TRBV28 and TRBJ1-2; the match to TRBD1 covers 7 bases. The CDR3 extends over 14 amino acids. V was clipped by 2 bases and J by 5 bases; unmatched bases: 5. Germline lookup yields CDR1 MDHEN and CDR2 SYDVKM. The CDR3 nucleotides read TGTGCCAGCAGTTTAACAGGACAGGCATATGGCTACACCTTC. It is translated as CASSLTGQAYGYTF.

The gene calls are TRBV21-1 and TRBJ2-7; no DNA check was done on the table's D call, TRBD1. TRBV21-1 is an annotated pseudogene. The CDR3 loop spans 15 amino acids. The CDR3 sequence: CASQNGTKGSYEQYF. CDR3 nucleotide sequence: TGTGCCAGTCAAAATGGGACAAAGGGGTCCTACGAGCAGTACTTC.

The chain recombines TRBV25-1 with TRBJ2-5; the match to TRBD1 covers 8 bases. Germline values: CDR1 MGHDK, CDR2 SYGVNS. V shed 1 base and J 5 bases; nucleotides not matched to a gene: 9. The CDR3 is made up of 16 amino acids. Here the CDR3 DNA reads TGTGCCAGCAGTGAATGGGGACAGGTGTTAGGGGAGACCCAGTACTTC. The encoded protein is CASSEWGQVLGETQYF.

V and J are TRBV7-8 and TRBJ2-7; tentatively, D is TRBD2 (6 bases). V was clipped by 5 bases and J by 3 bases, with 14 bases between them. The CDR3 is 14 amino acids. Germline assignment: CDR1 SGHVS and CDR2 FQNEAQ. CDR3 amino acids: CASSPTTRNYEQYF. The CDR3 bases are TGTGCCAGCAGCCCTACGACTAGAAACTACGAGCAGTACTTC.

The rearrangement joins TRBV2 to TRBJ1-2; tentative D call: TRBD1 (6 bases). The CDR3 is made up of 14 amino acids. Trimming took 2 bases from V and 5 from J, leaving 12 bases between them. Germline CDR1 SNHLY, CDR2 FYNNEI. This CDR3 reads CASSESRGEYGYTF. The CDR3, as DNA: TGTGCCAGCAGTGAATCCAGGGGCGAGTATGGCTACACCTTC.

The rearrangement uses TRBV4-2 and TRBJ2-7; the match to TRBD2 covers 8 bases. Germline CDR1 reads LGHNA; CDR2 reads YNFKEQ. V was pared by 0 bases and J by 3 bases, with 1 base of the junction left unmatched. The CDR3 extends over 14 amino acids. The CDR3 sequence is CASSQDTSGYEQYF. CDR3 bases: TGTGCCAGCAGCCAAGATACTAGCGGCTACGAGCAGTACTTC.

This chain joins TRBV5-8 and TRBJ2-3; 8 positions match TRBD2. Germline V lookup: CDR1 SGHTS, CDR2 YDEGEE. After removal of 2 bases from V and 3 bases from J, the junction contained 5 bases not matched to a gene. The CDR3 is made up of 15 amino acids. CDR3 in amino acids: CASSFGTRNTDTQYF. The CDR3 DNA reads TGTGCCAGCAGCTTCGGGACTAGGAATACAGATACGCAGTATTTT.

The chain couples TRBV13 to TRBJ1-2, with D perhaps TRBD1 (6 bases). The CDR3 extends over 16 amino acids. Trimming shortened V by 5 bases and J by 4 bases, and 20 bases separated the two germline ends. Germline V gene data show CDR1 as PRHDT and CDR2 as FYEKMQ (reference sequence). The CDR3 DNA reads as TGTGCCAGCAGCGGGGGCTTCGCCCTAAAGGGCTATGGCTACACCTTC. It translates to CASSGGFALKGYGYTF.

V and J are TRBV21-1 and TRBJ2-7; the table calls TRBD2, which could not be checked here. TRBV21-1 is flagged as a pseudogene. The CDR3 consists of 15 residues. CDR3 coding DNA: TGTGCCAGCGTTAGGCTAGGCCGTCTCCTATACGAGCAGTACTTC. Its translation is CASVRLGRLLYEQYF.

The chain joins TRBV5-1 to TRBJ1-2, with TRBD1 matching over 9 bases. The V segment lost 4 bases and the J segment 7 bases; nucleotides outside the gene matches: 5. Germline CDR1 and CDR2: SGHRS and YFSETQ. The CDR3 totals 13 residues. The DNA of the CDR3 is TGCGCCAGCAGCGGGACAGGGCGGGTTGGCTACACCTTC. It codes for CASSGTGRVGYTF.

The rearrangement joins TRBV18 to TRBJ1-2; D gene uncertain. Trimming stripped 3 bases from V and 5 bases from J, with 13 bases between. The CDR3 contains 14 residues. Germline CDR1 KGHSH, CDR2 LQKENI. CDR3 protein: CASSPAQRNYGYTF. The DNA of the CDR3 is TGTGCCAGCTCACCTGCACAGAGAAATTATGGCTACACCTTC.

The CDR3 DNA follows: TGTGCCAGCAGCTCTACAAGACAGGACCTTCGGCGTAGGTACACCTTC. The encoded protein is CASSSTRQDLRRRYTF. V gene TRBV7-9 combines with J gene TRBJ1-2; maybe TRBD1 (6 bases). V was pared by 4 bases and J by 11 bases, with 26 bases between. Germline-derived CDR1 and CDR2 are SEHNR and FQNEAQ (reference sequence). This CDR3 comprises 16 residues.

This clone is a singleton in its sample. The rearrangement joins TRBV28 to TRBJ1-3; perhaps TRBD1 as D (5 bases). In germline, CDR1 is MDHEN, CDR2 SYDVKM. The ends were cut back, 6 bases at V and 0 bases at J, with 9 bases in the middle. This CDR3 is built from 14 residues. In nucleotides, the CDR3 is TGTGCCAGCAGCCCGGGACTCTCTGGAAACACCATATATTTT. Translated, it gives CASSPGLSGNTIYF.

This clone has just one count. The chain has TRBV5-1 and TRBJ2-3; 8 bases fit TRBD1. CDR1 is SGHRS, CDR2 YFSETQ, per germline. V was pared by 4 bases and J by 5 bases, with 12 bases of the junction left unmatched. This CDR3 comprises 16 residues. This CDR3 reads CASSPGQGGVIDTQYF. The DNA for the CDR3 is TGCGCCAGCAGCCCCGGACAGGGCGGAGTCATAGATACGCAGTATTTT. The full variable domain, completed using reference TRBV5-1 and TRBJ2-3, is KAGVTQTPRYLIKTRGQQVTLSCSPISGHRSVSWYQQTPGQGLQFLFEYFSETQRNKGNFPGRFSGRQFSNSRSEMNVSTLELGDSALYLCASSPGQGGVIDTQYFGPGTRLTVL.

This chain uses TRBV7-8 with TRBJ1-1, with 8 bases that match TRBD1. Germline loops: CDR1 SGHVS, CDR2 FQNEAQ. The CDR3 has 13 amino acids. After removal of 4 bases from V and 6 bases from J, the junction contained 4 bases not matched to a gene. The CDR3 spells CASSSPGGSEAFF. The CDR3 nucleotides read TGTGCCAGCAGCTCTCCAGGGGGCTCTGAAGCTTTCTTT.

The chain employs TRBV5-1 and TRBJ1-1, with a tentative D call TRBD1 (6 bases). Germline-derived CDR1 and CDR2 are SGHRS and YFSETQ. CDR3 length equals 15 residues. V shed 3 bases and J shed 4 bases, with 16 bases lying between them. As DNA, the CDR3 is TGCGCCAGCAGCTACACAGGGTCGGGAGGCACTGAAGCTTTCTTT. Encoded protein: CASSYTGSGGTEAFF.